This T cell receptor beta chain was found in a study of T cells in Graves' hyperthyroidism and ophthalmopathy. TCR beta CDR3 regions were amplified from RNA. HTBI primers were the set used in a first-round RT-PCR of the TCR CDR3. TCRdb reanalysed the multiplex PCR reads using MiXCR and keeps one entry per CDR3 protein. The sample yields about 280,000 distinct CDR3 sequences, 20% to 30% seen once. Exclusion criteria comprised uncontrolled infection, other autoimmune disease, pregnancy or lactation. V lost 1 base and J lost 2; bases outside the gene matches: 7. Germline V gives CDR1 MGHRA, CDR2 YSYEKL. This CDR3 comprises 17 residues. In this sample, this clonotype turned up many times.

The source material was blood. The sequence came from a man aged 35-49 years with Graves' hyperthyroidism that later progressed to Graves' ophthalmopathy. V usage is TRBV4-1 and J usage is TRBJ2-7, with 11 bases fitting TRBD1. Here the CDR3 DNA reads TGCGCCAGCAGCCAAGGAAGCCCGGGACAGGGGGCCTACGAGCAGTACTTC. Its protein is CASSQGSPGQGAYEQYF.